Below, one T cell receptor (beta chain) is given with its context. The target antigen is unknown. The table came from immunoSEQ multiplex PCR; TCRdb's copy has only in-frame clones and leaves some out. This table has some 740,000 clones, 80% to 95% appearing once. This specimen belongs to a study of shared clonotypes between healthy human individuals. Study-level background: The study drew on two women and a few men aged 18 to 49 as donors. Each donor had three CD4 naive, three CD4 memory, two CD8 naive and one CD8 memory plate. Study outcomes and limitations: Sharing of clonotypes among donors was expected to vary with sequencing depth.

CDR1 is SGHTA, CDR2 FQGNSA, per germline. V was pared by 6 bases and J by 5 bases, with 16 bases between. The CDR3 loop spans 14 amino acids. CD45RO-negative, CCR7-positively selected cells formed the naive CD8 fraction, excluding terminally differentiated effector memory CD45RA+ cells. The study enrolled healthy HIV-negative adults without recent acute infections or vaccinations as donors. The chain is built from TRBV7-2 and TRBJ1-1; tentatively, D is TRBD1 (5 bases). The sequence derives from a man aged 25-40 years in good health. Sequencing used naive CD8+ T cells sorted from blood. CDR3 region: CASRLGGGGTEAFF. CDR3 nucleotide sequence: TGTGCCAGCAGATTGGGGGGAGGTGGGACTGAAGCTTTCTTT.